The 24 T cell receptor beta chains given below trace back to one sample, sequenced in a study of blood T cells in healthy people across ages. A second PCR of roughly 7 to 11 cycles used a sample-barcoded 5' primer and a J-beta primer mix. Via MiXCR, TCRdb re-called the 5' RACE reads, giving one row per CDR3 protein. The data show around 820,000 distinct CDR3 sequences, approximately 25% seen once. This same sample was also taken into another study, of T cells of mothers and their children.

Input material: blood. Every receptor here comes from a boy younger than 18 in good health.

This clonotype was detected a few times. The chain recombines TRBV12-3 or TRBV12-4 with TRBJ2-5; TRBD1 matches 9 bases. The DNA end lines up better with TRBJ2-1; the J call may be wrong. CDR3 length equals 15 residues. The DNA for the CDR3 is TGTGCCAGCAGTAGCACCGGGACAGGGTGGAATGAGCAGTTCTTC. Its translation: CASSSTGTGWNEQFF.

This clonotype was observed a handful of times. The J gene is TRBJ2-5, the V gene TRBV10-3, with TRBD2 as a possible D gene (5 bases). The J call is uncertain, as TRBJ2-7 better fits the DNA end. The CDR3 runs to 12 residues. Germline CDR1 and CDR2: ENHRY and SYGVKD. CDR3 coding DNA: TGTGCCACGGAGGACGGCGCCTACGAGCAGTACTTC. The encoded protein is CATEDGAYEQYF.

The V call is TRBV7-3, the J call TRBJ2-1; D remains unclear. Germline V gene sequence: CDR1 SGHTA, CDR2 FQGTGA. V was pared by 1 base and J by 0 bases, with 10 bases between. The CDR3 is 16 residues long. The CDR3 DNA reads TGTGCCAGCAGCTTAAGCGGATTGAGCTCCTACAATGAGCAGTTCTTC. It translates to CASSLSGLSSYNEQFF.

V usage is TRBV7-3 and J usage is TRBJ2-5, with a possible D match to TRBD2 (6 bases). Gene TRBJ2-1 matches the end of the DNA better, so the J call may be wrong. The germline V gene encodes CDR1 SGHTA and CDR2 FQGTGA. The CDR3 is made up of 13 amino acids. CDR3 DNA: TGTGCCAGCAGCTTAACGGGGGAGGCTGAGCAGTTCTTC. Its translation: CASSLTGEAEQFF.

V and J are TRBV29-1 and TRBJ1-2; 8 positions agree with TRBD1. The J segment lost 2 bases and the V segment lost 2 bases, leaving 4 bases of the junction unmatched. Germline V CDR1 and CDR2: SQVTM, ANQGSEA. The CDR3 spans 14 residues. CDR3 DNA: TGCAGCGTTGAACCAGGGGGCGCGAACTATGGCTACACCTTC. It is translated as CSVEPGGANYGYTF.

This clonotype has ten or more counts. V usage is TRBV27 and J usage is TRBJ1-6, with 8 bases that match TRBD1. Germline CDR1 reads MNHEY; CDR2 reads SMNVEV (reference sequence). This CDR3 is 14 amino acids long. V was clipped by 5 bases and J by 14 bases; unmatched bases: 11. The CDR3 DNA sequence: TGTGCCAGCAGTCCTTGGACAGGGAGTATGGCCCTCCACTTT. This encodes CASSPWTGSMALHF.

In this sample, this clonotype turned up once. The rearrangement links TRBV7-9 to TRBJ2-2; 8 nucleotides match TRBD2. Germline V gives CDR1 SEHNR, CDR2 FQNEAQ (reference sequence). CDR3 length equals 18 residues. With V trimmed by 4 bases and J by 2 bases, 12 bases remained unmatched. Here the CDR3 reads CASSSPTRSGKNTGELFF. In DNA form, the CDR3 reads TGTGCCAGCAGCTCCCCTACGCGTAGCGGGAAAAACACCGGGGAGCTGTTTTTT.

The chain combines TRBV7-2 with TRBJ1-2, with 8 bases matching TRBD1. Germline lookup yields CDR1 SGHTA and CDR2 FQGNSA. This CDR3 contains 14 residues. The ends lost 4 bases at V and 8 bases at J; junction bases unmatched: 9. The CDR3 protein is CASSSADRGSGYTF. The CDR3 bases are TGTGCCAGCAGCTCGGCAGACAGGGGCTCGGGCTACACCTTC.

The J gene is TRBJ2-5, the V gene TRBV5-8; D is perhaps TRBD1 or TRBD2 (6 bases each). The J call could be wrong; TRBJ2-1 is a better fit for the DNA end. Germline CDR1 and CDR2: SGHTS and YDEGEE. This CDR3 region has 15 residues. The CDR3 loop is CASSLRPTGGNEQFF. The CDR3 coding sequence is TGTGCCAGCAGCTTGCGACCGACAGGAGGGAATGAGCAGTTCTTC.

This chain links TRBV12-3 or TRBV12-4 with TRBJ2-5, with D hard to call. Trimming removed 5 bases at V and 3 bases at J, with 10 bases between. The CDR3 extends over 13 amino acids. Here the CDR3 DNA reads TGTGCCAGCAGTCCCAAGGCAGAAGAGACCCAGTACTTC. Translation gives CASSPKAEETQYF.

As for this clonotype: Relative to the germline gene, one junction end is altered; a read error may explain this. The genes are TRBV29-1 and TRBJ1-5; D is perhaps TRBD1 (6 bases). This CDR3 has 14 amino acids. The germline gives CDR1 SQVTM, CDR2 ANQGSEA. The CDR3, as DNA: TGCAGCGTTGTAGGCCAGGGGAGCAATCAACCCCAGCATTTT. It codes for CSVVGQGSNQPQHF.

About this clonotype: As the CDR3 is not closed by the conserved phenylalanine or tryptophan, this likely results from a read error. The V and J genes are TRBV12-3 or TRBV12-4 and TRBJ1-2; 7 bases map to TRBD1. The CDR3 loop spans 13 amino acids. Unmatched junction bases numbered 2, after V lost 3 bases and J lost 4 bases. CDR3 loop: CASSFGQAYGYTL. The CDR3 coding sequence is TGTGCCAGCAGTTTTGGACAGGCCTATGGCTACACCCTC.

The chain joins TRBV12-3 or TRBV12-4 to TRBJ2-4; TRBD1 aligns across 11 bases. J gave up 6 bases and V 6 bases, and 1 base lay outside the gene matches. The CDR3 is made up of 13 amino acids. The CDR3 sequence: CASRDRGRNIQYF. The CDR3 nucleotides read TGTGCCAGCAGGGACAGGGGGCGAAACATTCAGTACTTC.

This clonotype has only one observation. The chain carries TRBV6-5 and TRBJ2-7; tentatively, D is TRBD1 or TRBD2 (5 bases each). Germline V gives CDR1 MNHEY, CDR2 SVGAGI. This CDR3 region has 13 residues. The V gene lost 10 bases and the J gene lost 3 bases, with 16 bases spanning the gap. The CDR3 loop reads CATHTRGVYEQYF. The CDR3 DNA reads TGTGCCACCCACACCCGAGGGGTCTACGAGCAGTACTTC.

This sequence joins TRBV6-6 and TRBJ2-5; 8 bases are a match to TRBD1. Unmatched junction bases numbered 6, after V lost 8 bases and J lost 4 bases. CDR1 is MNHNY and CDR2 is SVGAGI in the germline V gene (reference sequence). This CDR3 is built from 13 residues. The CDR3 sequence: CASGQGGRETQYF. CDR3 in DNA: TGTGCCAGCGGACAGGGAGGTCGAGAGACCCAGTACTTC.

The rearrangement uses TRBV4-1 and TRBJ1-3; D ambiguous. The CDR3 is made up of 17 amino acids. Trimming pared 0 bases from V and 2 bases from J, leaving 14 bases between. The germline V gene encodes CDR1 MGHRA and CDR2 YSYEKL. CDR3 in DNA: TGCGCCAGCAGCCAAGAATCCATAGGAGACCCTGGAAACACCATATATTTT. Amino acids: CASSQESIGDPGNTIYF.

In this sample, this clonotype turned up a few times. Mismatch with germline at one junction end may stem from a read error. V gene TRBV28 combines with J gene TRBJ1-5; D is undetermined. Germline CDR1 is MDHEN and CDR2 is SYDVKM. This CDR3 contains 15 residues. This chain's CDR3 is CANSFSGNGNQPQHF. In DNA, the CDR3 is TGTGCCAACAGTTTTTCGGGGAATGGCAATCAGCCCCAGCATTTT.

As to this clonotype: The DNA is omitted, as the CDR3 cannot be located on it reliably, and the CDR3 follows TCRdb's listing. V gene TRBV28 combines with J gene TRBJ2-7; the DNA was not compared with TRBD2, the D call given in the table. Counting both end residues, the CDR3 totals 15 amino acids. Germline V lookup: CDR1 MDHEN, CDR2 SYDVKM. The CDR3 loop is CASSFLAAGDHEQYF.

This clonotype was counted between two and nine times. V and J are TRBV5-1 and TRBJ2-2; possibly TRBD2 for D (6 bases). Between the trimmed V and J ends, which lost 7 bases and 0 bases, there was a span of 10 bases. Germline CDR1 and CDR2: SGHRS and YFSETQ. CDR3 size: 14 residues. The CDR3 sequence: CASAGTPNTGELFF. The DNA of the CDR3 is TGCGCCAGCGCCGGGACTCCGAACACCGGGGAGCTGTTTTTT. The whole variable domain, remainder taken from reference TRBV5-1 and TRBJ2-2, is KAGVTQTPRYLIKTRGQQVTLSCSPISGHRSVSWYQQTPGQGLQFLFEYFSETQRNKGNFPGRFSGRQFSNSRSEMNVSTLELGDSALYLCASAGTPNTGELFFGEGSRLTVL.

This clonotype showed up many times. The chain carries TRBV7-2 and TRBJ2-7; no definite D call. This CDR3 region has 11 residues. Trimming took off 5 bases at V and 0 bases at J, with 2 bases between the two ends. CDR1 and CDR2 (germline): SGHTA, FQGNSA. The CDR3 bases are TGTGCCAGCAGCGCCTCCTACGAGCAGTACTTC. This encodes CASSASYEQYF.

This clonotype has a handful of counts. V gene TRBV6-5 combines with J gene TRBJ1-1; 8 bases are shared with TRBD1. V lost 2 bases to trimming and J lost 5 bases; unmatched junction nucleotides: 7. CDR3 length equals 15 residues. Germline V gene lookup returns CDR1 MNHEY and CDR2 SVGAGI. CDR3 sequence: CASSYTRQGSTEAFF. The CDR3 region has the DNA TGTGCCAGCAGTTACACCCGACAGGGGTCGACTGAAGCTTTCTTT.

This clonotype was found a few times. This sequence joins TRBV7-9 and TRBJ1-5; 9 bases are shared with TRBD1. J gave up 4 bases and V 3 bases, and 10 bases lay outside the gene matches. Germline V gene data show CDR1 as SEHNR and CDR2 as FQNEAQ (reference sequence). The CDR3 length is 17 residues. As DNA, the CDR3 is TGTGCCAGCAGCTTTGGACAGGGGCAAGGGAGGAATCAGCCCCAGCATTTT. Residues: CASSFGQGQGRNQPQHF.

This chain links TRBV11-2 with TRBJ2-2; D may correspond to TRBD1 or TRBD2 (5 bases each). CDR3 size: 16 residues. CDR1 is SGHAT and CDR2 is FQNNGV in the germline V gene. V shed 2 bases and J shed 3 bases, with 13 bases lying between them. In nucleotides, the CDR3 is TGTGCCAGCAGCTTATTACCTCAGGGAGACACCGGGGAGCTGTTTTTT. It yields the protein CASSLLPQGDTGELFF.

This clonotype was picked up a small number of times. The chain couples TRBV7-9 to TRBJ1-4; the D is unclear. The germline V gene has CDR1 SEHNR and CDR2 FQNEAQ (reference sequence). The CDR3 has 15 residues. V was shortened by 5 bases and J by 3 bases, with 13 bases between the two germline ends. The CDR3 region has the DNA TGTGCCAGCAGCGCCCAAAGGGAAGCTAATGAAAAACTGTTTTTT. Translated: CASSAQREANEKLFF.